This T cell receptor (beta chain) was captured in a study of blood T cell repertoires in COVID-19. Turning to the study itself: Sites across the United States, Italy and Spain contributed samples from acute and convalescent COVID-19. From T cells, B-cell-depleted T cells, or PBMCs came the material, which was cDNA or gDNA.

Germline-derived CDR1 and CDR2 are GTSNPN and SVGIG (reference sequence). Trimming pared 5 bases from V and 4 bases from J, leaving 21 bases between. The CDR3 covers 17 residues. In the original workflow: Reference gene primer amplification gave nucleated cell count estimates. Measured with immunoSEQ multiplex PCR; TCRdb has only the in-frame clones, and not every one. That table furnishes V, J and clone size, whereas the DNA furnished D and trimming. The sample consists of 150,000 to 200,000 clones, about 89% of them appearing once. The sequenced sample was peripheral blood. This TCR came from a man in his 70s with acute or convalescent COVID-19. The genes are TRBV30 and TRBJ1-6; D is unresolved. The CDR3 sequence is CAWGHSPTPLYNSPLHF. The CDR3 nucleotides are TGTGCCTGGGGTCACTCCCCAACGCCCCTGTATAATTCACCCCTCCACTTT. The complete variable domain, with remaining parts taken from reference TRBV30 and TRBJ1-6, reads SQTIHQWPATLVQPVGSPLSLECTVEGTSNPNLYWYRQAAGRGLQLLFYSVGIGQISSEVPQNLSASRPQDRQFILSSKKLLLSDSGFYLCAWGHSPTPLYNSPLHFGNGTRLTVT.